This T cell receptor beta chain appears in the sequencing data of a study of T cell responses to AZD1222 COVID-19 vaccine. Some clones are missing from TCRdb's copy, which holds only in-frame ones; the method was immunoSEQ multiplex PCR. The table shows roughly 120,000 clones, with 80% to 90% occurring only once. General study results and limits: Repertoires were collected only later (after the peak T cell response had occurred). The breadth and depth of Spike-specific TCRs increased once two AZD1222 doses had been given. Across spike, vaccine-associated CD4 TCRs were found, dominant at 160-218 and 743-854. Reports say nearly half of spike-specific TCRs go after unmutated variant regions.

In germline, CDR1 is KGHSH, CDR2 LQKENI. CDR3 size: 13 residues. V was trimmed by 3 bases and J by 5 bases, leaving 10 bases between them. Notes on this clone: Its specificity is unknown.

The source material was peripheral blood, sampled 28 days after the second AZD1222 dose. This receptor was obtained from an adult who received the AZD1222 COVID-19 vaccine. The rearrangement uses TRBV18 and TRBJ1-2; D possibly corresponds to TRBD1 (5 bases). CDR3 loop: CASSPGTEYGYTF. As DNA, the CDR3 is TGTGCCAGCTCACCCGGGACTGAGTATGGCTACACCTTC.